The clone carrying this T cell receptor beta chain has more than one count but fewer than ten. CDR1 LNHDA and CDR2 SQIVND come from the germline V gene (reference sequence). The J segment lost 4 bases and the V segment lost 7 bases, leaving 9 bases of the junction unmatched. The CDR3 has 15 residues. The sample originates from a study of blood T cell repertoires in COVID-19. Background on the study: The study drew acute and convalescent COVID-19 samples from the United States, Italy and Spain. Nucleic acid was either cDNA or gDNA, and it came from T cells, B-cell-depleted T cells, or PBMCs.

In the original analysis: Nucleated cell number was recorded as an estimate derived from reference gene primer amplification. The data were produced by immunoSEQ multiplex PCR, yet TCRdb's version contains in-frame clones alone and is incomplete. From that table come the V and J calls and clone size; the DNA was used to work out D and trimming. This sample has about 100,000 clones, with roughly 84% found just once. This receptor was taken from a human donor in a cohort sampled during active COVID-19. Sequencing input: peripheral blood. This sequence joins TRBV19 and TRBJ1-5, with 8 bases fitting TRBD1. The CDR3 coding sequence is TGTGCCAGTACTCTTACAGGGGGGCAGAATCAGCCCCAGCATTTT. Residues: CASTLTGGQNQPQHF. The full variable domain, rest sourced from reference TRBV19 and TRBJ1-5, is DGGITQSPKYLFRKEGQNVTLSCEQNLNHDAMYWYRQDPGQGLRLIYYSQIVNDFQKGDIAEGYSVSREKKESFPLTVTSAQKNPTAFYLCASTLTGGQNQPQHFGDGTRLSIL.